The 3 T cell receptor beta chains given below trace back to one sample, sequenced in a study of T cells after yellow fever vaccination. TCRdb recomputed calls from the 5' RACE reads with MiXCR, one row per CDR3 protein. Among about 130,000 distinct CDR3 sequences listed, 6.5% to 8% were seen once. The starting material was CD4+ T cells sorted from PBMCs, obtained less than 11 days after the first yellow fever vaccination. Receptors originate from a young man who received the YFV17D yellow fever vaccine.

This clonotype was seen at least ten times. The V and J genes are TRBV5-1 and TRBJ1-1; D perhaps matches TRBD1 (5 bases). V was shortened by 6 bases and J by 4 bases, with 16 bases between the two germline ends. The CDR3 loop spans 14 amino acids. In germline, CDR1 is SGHRS, CDR2 YFSETQ. This CDR3 is CASTQGTGSTEAFF. The DNA for the CDR3 is TGCGCCAGCACTCAAGGGACGGGGAGCACTGAAGCTTTCTTT.

This clonotype was recorded at least ten times. The rearrangement joins TRBV20-1 to TRBJ2-3; 7 nucleotides match TRBD2. There are 16 residues in the CDR3. The germline V gene encodes CDR1 DFQATT and CDR2 SNEGSKA (reference sequence). V lost 4 bases and J lost 5; bases outside the gene matches: 15. CDR3 nucleotides: TGCAGTGCTATCTGGCCGTCGGGGGGACGGGGAGATACGCAGTATTTT. It codes for CSAIWPSGGRGDTQYF.

This clonotype was counted ten times or more. The V and J genes are TRBV5-1 and TRBJ2-1; 8 bases are shared with TRBD1. This CDR3 region has 14 residues. V was clipped by 7 bases and J by 5 bases; unmatched bases: 8. Germline CDR1 and CDR2: SGHRS and YFSETQ. The CDR3, as DNA: TGCGCCAGCTCTCAGGACAGGGAGGACAATGAGCAGTTCTTC. Translation: CASSQDREDNEQFF.